A selection of T cell receptor beta chains follows, all from one sample in a study of T-cell reconstitution after alpha-beta-depleted transplantation in children. TCRdb independently ran MiXCR on the PCR reads; one entry per CDR3 protein. The table includes a few hundred thousand distinct CDR3 sequences, 27% detected once. Material: PBMCs, obtained before TCRalphabeta/CD19-depleted stem cell transplant. The receptors come from a boy in the first two years of life with Wiskott-Aldrich syndrome, due to receive a stem cell transplant. Each CDR3 is given with its conserved first and last residue. A D gene is named only where the DNA matches it firmly. Expanded clones are given a class, and other clones once, few, many or no size at all.

DNA	CDR3	V	J	D	size
TGTGCCAGCAGCTTACTAGCGGGAGGGTCCTACAATGAGCAGTTCTTC	CASSLLAGGSYNEQFF	TRBV7-6	TRBJ2-1	TRBD2	many
TGCGCCAGCAGCTTGGACCCAGGGGAACAGCCCCAGCATTTT	CASSLDPGEQPQHF	TRBV5-1	TRBJ1-5	-	-
TGTGCCAGTAGTACTCTAGCGGGAACAGATACGCAGTATTTT	CASSTLAGTDTQYF	TRBV19	TRBJ2-3	TRBD2	-
TGTGCTAGTGCCGAGTGGGGACAGGGTCTAAACTCTGGAAACACCATATATTTT	CASAEWGQGLNSGNTIYF	TRBV12-5	TRBJ1-3	TRBD1	few
TGTGCCAGCATTAAGGACTCGTCATACAATGAGCAGTTCTTC	CASIKDSSYNEQFF	TRBV28	TRBJ2-1	-	-
TGTGCCAGCAGTCAGCGACAGGGGACCGGGGAGCTGTTTTTT	CASSQRQGTGELFF	TRBV12-3/TRBV12-4	TRBJ2-2	TRBD1	-
TGTGCCAGCAGCTTAGCGGTGGCGGCCGGGAATGAAAAACTGTTTTTT	CASSLAVAAGNEKLFF	TRBV7-9	TRBJ1-4	-	-
TGTGCCAGCAGACCCAGGACGGCGTCTAACTATGGCTACACCTTC	CASRPRTASNYGYTF	TRBV27	TRBJ1-2	-	few
TGTGCCACCAGTACCAGGGAGAAGGGCTACACCTTC	CATSTREKGYTF	TRBV24-1	TRBJ1-2	-	few
TGTGCCAGCAGTTTACGAGTTGGTGGGGGGTGGGGCACTGAAGCTTTCTTT	CASSLRVGGGWGTEAFF	TRBV27	TRBJ1-1	-	-
TGCGCCAGCAGCTTGGGACCGAGGACTGGCCATGCGGATACGCAGTATTTT	CASSLGPRTGHADTQYF	TRBV5-1	TRBJ2-3	-	-
TGTGCCAGCAGTTACTCTGGCGGGGTTGAGGGTGTCGAGCAGTACTTC	CASSYSGGVEGVEQYF	TRBV6-5	TRBJ2-7	-	-
TGTGCCAGCTCAAGGACGACCGGTGGGAGGGCCACTGATACGCAGTATTTT	CASSRTTGGRATDTQYF	TRBV18	TRBJ2-3	TRBD2	few
TGCAGTGCTAGAGTCGTAGCGGATACGCAGTATTTT	CSARVVADTQYF	TRBV20-1	TRBJ2-3	-	-
TGTGCCAGCAGTAGTCTAGCGGGAGGTAGCGAGCAGTACTTC	CASSSLAGGSEQYF	TRBV7-8	TRBJ2-7	TRBD2	few
TGTGCCAGCAGCCAAGATGGGGTAGTGCCCGGGGAGCTGTTTTTT	CASSQDGVVPGELFF	TRBV4-2	TRBJ2-2	-	few
TGTGCCAGCAGCTTAGCGTCCAGGGTGGGCGGGGAGCTGTTTTTT	CASSLASRVGGELFF	TRBV7-2	TRBJ2-2	-	few
TGCGCCAGCAGCAATGCAGGGGACGAGCAGTACTTC	CASSNAGDEQYF	TRBV5-1	TRBJ2-7	-	-
TGCAGTGCTGCCCCGGGGGGCAGGGACACTGAAGCTTTCTTT	CSAAPGGRDTEAFF	TRBV20-1	TRBJ1-1	-	-
TGTGCCAGCAGCCAAATGGCTAGCGGTTTACCCCGGGATACGCAGTATTTT	CASSQMASGLPRDTQYF	TRBV3-1	TRBJ2-3	TRBD2	-
TGTGCCAGCAGCTGGGACGTTCGGGGCAATCAGCCCCAGCATTTT	CASSWDVRGNQPQHF	TRBV5-5	TRBJ1-5	-	-
TGTGCCTTCTTGCTCGGGGGCGGTGGGAACAATGAGCAGTTCTTC	CAFLLGGGGNNEQFF	TRBV24-1	TRBJ2-1	-	-
TGCGCCAGCAGCTTTGGGGCAGGGGGTGAAAAACTGTTTTTT	CASSFGAGGEKLFF	TRBV5-1	TRBJ1-4	TRBD1	few
TGTGCCAGCAGCACGGCTAGCGGGAGGACCTATGAGCAGTTCTTC	CASSTASGRTYEQFF	TRBV7-9	TRBJ2-1	TRBD2	few
TGCAGTGCAAGTGTGGTAGGAGCTCATGGCTACACCTTC	CSASVVGAHGYTF	TRBV20-1	TRBJ1-2	-	-
TGCAGTGCTAAGGGGGATTTAACAGATACGCAGTATTTT	CSAKGDLTDTQYF	TRBV20-1	TRBJ2-3	-	-
TGTGCCTGGAATAGCGGAACCACAGATACGCAGTATTTT	CAWNSGTTDTQYF	TRBV30	TRBJ2-3	-	-
TGTGCCATGGGCCCCCGGGTCCTCTACGAGCAGTACTTC	CAMGPRVLYEQYF	TRBV28	TRBJ2-7	-	-
TGCGCCAGCAGCTCTGGACGGTACTACGAGCAGTACTTC	CASSSGRYYEQYF	TRBV5-1	TRBJ2-7	-	few
TGTGCCAGCAGTTCGGACGGAGAAGATACGCAGTATTTT	CASSSDGEDTQYF	TRBV27	TRBJ2-3	-	few
TGCGCCAGCAGCTTGGATCTCAAAGAGACCCAGTACTTC	CASSLDLKETQYF	TRBV5-1	TRBJ2-5	-	-
TGCAGTGCCAAGGTTCCGGGCGGGAGCTCCTACAATGAGCAGTTCTTC	CSAKVPGGSSYNEQFF	TRBV20-1	TRBJ2-1	TRBD2	few
TGCGCCAGCAGCGCTGACAGGGTGGCCGGGGAGCTGTTTTTT	CASSADRVAGELFF	TRBV5-1	TRBJ2-2	TRBD1	few
TGCGCCAGCAGCTTGTGGCAGGGTGGGTCCTACGAGCAGTACTTC	CASSLWQGGSYEQYF	TRBV5-1	TRBJ2-7	-	few
TGCGCCAGCAGTGATAGTGGAGGGGCTGGAAACACCATATATTTT	CASSDSGGAGNTIYF	TRBV10-2	TRBJ1-3	-	few
TGCAGTGCTAGCGGGACTAGTCTAGACTACGAGCAGTACTTC	CSASGTSLDYEQYF	TRBV20-1	TRBJ2-7	TRBD2	-
TGCAGTGCCCGGAGCGGAGATCCCCCCTACAATGAGCAGTTCTTC	CSARSGDPPYNEQFF	TRBV20-1	TRBJ2-1	-	few
TGCAGTGCTAGAGATCGGAGGGGGGCCCCAGATACGCAGTATTTT	CSARDRRGAPDTQYF	TRBV20-1	TRBJ2-3	-	-
TGTGCCAGCAGATGGACCGGGACTAGCGGCTACGAGCAGTACTTC	CASRWTGTSGYEQYF	TRBV27	TRBJ2-7	TRBD2	-